These T cell receptor beta chains were read from a single sample in a study of graft-versus-host responses after intestinal transplantation. TCRdb's copy holds only in-frame clones and misses some; the assay was immunoSEQ multiplex PCR. The sample lists 25,000 or so clones, approximately 90% seen once, with roughly 2.1% in the top ten. The source material was PBMCs, sampled almost 40 days after intestinal transplant. These receptors were taken from a human patient who received an intestinal transplant, so some T cells may come from the graft donor. Both conserved end residues are part of each CDR3. Fields, in order: V gene, clone size, D gene, J gene, CDR3 protein, CDR3 DNA. D genes are given only for firm matches. Size tells how often a clone was seen (once, few, many) or the class of an expanded clone, and some rows leave it out.

TRBV5-1,.,.,TRBJ2-7,CASSRAYEQYF,TGCGCCAGCAGCCGGGCCTACGAGCAGTACTTC
TRBV19,.,.,TRBJ2-3,CASSLRAAGDTQYF,TGTGCCAGTAGTTTGAGAGCCGCTGGGGATACGCAGTATTTT
TRBV27,.,.,TRBJ2-2,CASSLSVAPGELFF,TGTGCCAGCAGTTTATCGGTAGCCCCCGGGGAGCTGTTTTTT
TRBV18,once,.,TRBJ2-5,CASSPQETQYF,TGTGCCAGCTCACCGCAAGAGACCCAGTACTTC
TRBV28,.,.,TRBJ2-3,CASSLLTGASTDTQYF,TGTGCCAGCAGTTTATTAACGGGGGCCTCCACAGATACGCAGTATTTT
TRBV19,.,.,TRBJ1-5,CASSVTPPGNQPQHF,TGTGCCAGTAGCGTAACCCCCCCAGGGAATCAGCCCCAGCATTTT
TRBV25-1,.,.,TRBJ2-5,CASSGGQETQYF,TGTGCCAGCTCGGGCGGCCAAGAGACCCAGTACTTC
TRBV7-9,.,TRBD1,TRBJ1-2,CASSRDSLYGYTF,TGTGCCAGCAGTCGGGACAGCCTCTATGGCTACACCTTC
TRBV5-1,.,.,TRBJ1-4,CASSSKSPGTWGEKLFF,TGCGCCAGCAGCTCCAAATCCCCCGGGACTTGGGGGGAAAAACTGTTTTTT
TRBV4-2,.,TRBD2,TRBJ2-3,CASSPLVARGGMTDTQYF,TGTGCCAGCAGCCCTTTAGTTGCGCGGGGAGGGATGACAGATACGCAGTATTTT
TRBV5-4,once,TRBD2,TRBJ2-1,CASSLGVSSGSDEQFF,TGTGCCAGCAGCTTGGGAGTTTCTAGCGGGAGTGATGAGCAGTTCTTC
TRBV6-1,.,TRBD2,TRBJ2-5,CASSGLAGGQETQYF,TGTGCCAGCAGTGGACTAGCGGGAGGCCAAGAGACCCAGTACTTC
TRBV9,.,TRBD2,TRBJ2-3,CASSAYSSGSLGTQYF,TGTGCCAGCAGCGCCTATTCTAGCGGGAGCCTCGGTACGCAGTATTTT
TRBV5-4,.,.,TRBJ1-5,CASSFLNQPQHF,TGTGCCAGCAGCTTTCTCAATCAGCCCCAGCATTTT
TRBV6-5,.,.,TRBJ2-1,CASSSLDGYNEQFF,TGTGCCAGCAGTAGTCTAGACGGCTACAATGAGCAGTTCTTC
TRBV7-7,.,.,TRBJ2-5,CASSFQPGSETQYF,TGTGCTAGCAGCTTTCAGCCCGGGAGTGAGACCCAGTACTTC
TRBV6-1,.,.,TRBJ1-1,CASSLGKGPTEAFF,TGTGCCAGCAGTTTAGGGAAGGGCCCCACTGAAGCTTTCTTT
TRBV28,few,TRBD2,TRBJ2-1,CASSGLAGGPYNEQFF,TGTGCCAGCAGTGGACTAGCGGGAGGGCCGTACAATGAGCAGTTCTTC
TRBV7-2,.,TRBD2,TRBJ2-1,CASSRGLAGHNEQFF,TGTGCCAGCAGCAGAGGACTAGCGGGCCACAATGAGCAGTTCTTC
TRBV27,once,TRBD2,TRBJ2-7,CASRPLLLAGAYEQYF,TGTGCCAGCCGCCCCCTACTACTAGCGGGAGCCTACGAGCAGTACTTC
TRBV7-9,.,.,TRBJ2-5,CASSLLQRQETQYF,TGTGCCAGCAGCTTACTCCAGCGGCAAGAGACCCAGTACTTC
TRBV28,.,TRBD1,TRBJ2-7,CASRTRQGMYEQYF,TGTGCCAGCAGAACACGACAGGGGATGTACGAGCAGTACTTC
TRBV28,.,TRBD2,TRBJ2-1,CASSSWGTSEHNEQFF,TGTGCCAGCAGCTCCTGGGGGACTAGCGAACACAATGAGCAGTTCTTC
TRBV9,.,.,TRBJ2-2,CASSVTGGGNTGELFF,TGTGCCAGCAGCGTAACCGGGGGAGGGAACACCGGGGAGCTGTTTTTT
TRBV19,.,TRBD2,TRBJ2-1,CASGTPGTSGSSSYNEQFF,TGTGCCAGTGGTACCCCCGGGACTAGCGGGTCTAGCTCCTACAATGAGCAGTTCTTC
TRBV10-3,.,TRBD1,TRBJ2-7,CAIRKTGGSYEQYF,TGTGCCATCCGAAAGACAGGGGGATCCTACGAGCAGTACTTC
TRBV7-9,.,.,TRBJ1-1,CASSLGENTEAFF,TGTGCCAGCAGCTTAGGGGAGAACACTGAAGCTTTCTTT
TRBV28,.,.,TRBJ1-5,CASSSAGDGQPQHF,TGTGCCAGCAGTTCCGCAGGGGACGGGCAGCCCCAGCATTTT
TRBV7-9,.,TRBD1,TRBJ2-7,CASSLSGTGSHEQYF,TGTGCCAGCAGCTTATCCGGGACAGGGTCCCACGAGCAGTACTTC
TRBV28,.,.,TRBJ1-1,CASSHWVESMNTEAFF,TGTGCCAGCAGTCACTGGGTTGAGAGCATGAACACTGAAGCTTTCTTT
TRBV9,.,TRBD1,TRBJ2-4,CASSERSGQGDNIQYF,TGTGCCAGCAGCGAGAGATCGGGACAGGGGGATAACATTCAGTACTTC
TRBV9,once,TRBD2,TRBJ2-7,CASSVRTSGRDEQYF,TGTGCCAGCAGCGTTAGGACTAGCGGGAGGGACGAGCAGTACTTC
TRBV4-1,.,TRBD1,TRBJ2-7,CASSPGQGGTYEQYF,TGCGCCAGCAGCCCGGGACAGGGGGGAACCTACGAGCAGTACTTC
TRBV6-5,.,.,TRBJ1-1,CASSYLGGTEAFF,TGTGCCAGCAGTTACCTTGGTGGGACTGAAGCTTTCTTT
TRBV6-1,few,TRBD2,TRBJ2-1,CASSELAEAYNEQFF,TGTGCCAGCAGTGAACTAGCGGAGGCCTACAATGAGCAGTTCTTC
TRBV2,.,.,TRBJ2-3,CASQRLRSGGGPSTDTQYF,TGTGCCAGCCAGAGATTGAGGAGCGGAGGGGGACCTAGCACAGATACGCAGTATTTT
TRBV18,.,TRBD1,TRBJ1-2,CASSPRDRGHGYTF,TGTGCCAGCTCACCACGGGACAGGGGGCATGGCTACACCTTC
TRBV27,.,.,TRBJ1-5,CASGQPQHF,TGTGCCAGCGGGCAGCCCCAGCATTTT
TRBV6-5,.,.,TRBJ2-1,CASSYSFRGPGGEQFF,TGTGCCAGCAGTTACTCGTTCAGGGGTCCGGGGGGTGAGCAGTTCTTC
TRBV7-2,.,TRBD1,TRBJ2-5,CASSRDSQETQYF,TGTGCCAGCAGCCGGGACAGCCAAGAGACCCAGTACTTC
TRBV7-3,.,TRBD2,TRBJ2-1,CASSLRDSGRNSSYNEQFF,TGTGCCAGCAGCTTACGGGATAGCGGGAGGAACAGCTCCTACAATGAGCAGTTCTTC
TRBV29-1,.,.,TRBJ2-1,CSVEDQGTDYNEQFF,TGCAGCGTTGAAGATCAGGGGACTGACTACAATGAGCAGTTCTTC
TRBV6-5,.,TRBD2,TRBJ2-7,CASSYSGLAEPYEQYF,TGTGCCAGCAGTTACTCTGGACTAGCGGAGCCCTACGAGCAGTACTTC
TRBV7-9,.,.,TRBJ1-2,CASSLAGEQGYTF,TGTGCCAGCAGCTTAGCAGGGGAGCAGGGCTACACCTTC
TRBV5-1,.,.,TRBJ1-1,CASSLSGMNTEAFF,TGCGCCAGCAGCTTGTCGGGTATGAACACTGAAGCTTTCTTT
TRBV5-6,.,TRBD1,TRBJ1-1,CASSSGTALFSSFF,TGTGCCAGCAGCTCCGGGACAGCCCTCTTCTCGTCTTTCTTT
TRBV7-6,.,.,TRBJ2-7,CASSVLPPRGEGRSYEQYF,TGTGCCAGCAGCGTGCTACCCCCCAGGGGGGAGGGCCGGTCCTACGAGCAGTACTTC
TRBV29-1,.,.,TRBJ1-2,CSVVLGGFGYTF,TGCAGCGTAGTCTTAGGGGGGTTTGGCTACACCTTC
TRBV19,.,TRBD2,TRBJ2-3,CASSEREGADTQYF,TGTGCCAGTTCCGAGCGGGAGGGGGCAGATACGCAGTATTTT
TRBV4-1,.,TRBD2,TRBJ2-5,CASSQAGGGETQYF,TGCGCCAGCAGCCAGGCGGGAGGAGGGGAGACCCAGTACTTC
TRBV2,.,.,TRBJ1-6,CASIMDINSPLHF,TGTGCCAGCATAATGGACATCAATTCACCCCTCCACTTT
TRBV6-6,.,.,TRBJ2-3,CASRSGGTDTQYF,TGTGCCAGCCGGTCGGGGGGCACAGATACGCAGTATTTT
TRBV5-1,.,TRBD1,TRBJ1-2,CASSAGTGGISYTF,TGCGCCAGCAGCGCCGGGACAGGGGGAATCAGCTACACCTTC
TRBV7-9,few,.,TRBJ2-7,CASSMWGPYEQYF,TGTGCCAGCAGCATGTGGGGTCCCTACGAGCAGTACTTC
TRBV13,few,TRBD1,TRBJ1-4,CASSSAGTGDGKLFF,TGTGCCAGCAGCTCCGCCGGGACAGGGGACGGAAAACTGTTTTTT